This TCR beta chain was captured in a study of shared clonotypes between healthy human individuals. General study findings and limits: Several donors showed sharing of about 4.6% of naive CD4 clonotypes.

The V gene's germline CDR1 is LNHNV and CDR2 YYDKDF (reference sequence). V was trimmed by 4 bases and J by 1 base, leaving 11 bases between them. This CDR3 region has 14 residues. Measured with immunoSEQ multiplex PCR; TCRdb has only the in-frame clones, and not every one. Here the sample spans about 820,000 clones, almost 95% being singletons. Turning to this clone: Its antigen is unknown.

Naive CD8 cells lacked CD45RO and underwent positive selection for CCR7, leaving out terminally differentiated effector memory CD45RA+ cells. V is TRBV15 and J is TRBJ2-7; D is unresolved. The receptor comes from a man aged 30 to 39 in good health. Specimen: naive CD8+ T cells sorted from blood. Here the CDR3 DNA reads TGTGCCACCAGCAACCGGGTCACTTCCTACGAGCAGTACTTC. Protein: CATSNRVTSYEQYF.